The 26 T cell receptor beta chains presented below share a single source sample, sequenced in a study of T cell responses to AZD1222 COVID-19 vaccine. Produced via immunoSEQ multiplex PCR; TCRdb's table is partial and in-frame only. The data hold 95,000 to 100,000 clones, with about four fifths observed a single time. This specimen consisted of peripheral blood, obtained 28 days after the second AZD1222 dose. The receptor set was obtained from an adult who received the AZD1222 COVID-19 vaccine.

The genes are TRBV7-2 and TRBJ1-6; D not certain. V dropped 3 bases and J dropped 0 bases, with 6 bases sitting between them. The CDR3 totals 15 residues. The germline V gene encodes CDR1 SGHTA and CDR2 FQGNSA. CDR3 sequence reads: CASSFKGSYNSPLHF. CDR3 DNA sequence: TGTGCCAGCAGCTTTAAGGGCTCCTATAATTCACCCCTCCACTTT. Drawing the rest from reference TRBV7-2 and TRBJ1-6, the complete variable domain is GAGVSQSPSNKVTEKGKDVELRCDPISGHTALYWYRQSLGQGLEFLIYFQGNSAPDKSGLPSDRFSAERTGGSVSTLTIQRTQQEDSAVYLCASSFKGSYNSPLHFGNGTRLTVT.

This clone was seen a single time. The V gene is TRBV2, the J gene TRBJ2-5; D is perhaps TRBD1 or TRBD2 (5 bases each). Trimming took 7 bases from V and 0 from J, leaving 9 bases between them. Looked up from germline, CDR1 is SNHLY and CDR2 is FYNNEI. The CDR3 has 13 amino acids. In DNA, the CDR3 is TGTGCCAGCATGAGGGGATACCAAGAGACCCAGTACTTC. Translation gives CASMRGYQETQYF.

The V and J genes are TRBV29-1 and TRBJ2-7; 9 bases align to TRBD1. The CDR3 is made up of 13 amino acids. Germline CDR1 reads SQVTM; CDR2 reads ANQGSEA. J was trimmed by 3 bases and V by 4 bases; bases with no gene match: 4. Written as DNA, the CDR3 is TGCAGCGTTGTAACAGGGGGCGGCTACGAGCAGTACTTC. Amino acid sequence: CSVVTGGGYEQYF.

In its sample, this clone was seen once. The V and J genes are TRBV9 and TRBJ2-2; 14 bases map to TRBD2. V lost 7 bases and J lost 5; bases outside the gene matches: 4. The CDR3 length is 15 residues. Germline V CDR1 and CDR2: SGDLS, YYNGEE. CDR3 bases: TGTGCCAGCGGGACTAGCGGGAGAGATACCGGGGAGCTGTTTTTT. It specifies CASGTSGRDTGELFF.

V usage is TRBV6-5 and J usage is TRBJ2-7; TRBD1 matches 8 bases. Germline CDR1 is MNHEY and CDR2 is SVGAGI. The CDR3 length is 14 residues. Trimming cost V 6 bases and J 1 base; bases outside gene matches: 5. The CDR3 DNA reads TGTGCCAGCAGCATCGGACAGGGTTCCTACGAGCAGTACTTC. Protein sequence: CASSIGQGSYEQYF.

V gene TRBV3-1 (or the pseudogene TRBV3-2) combines with J gene TRBJ2-6; 8 bases line up with TRBD2. The germline CDR1 and CDR2 sequences are LGHDT and YNNKEL (reference sequence). The CDR3 length is 16 residues. V shed 4 bases, J shed 2 bases, and the junction held 4 bases outside the gene matches. The CDR3 DNA reads TGTGCCAGCAGCCCAGCGGGGGAGGCTGGGGCCAACGTCCTGACTTTC. Translation: CASSPAGEAGANVLTF.

This chain links TRBV10-3 with TRBJ1-1; D not resolved. The CDR3 spans 13 residues. Looked up from germline, CDR1 is ENHRY and CDR2 is SYGVKD. The germline V and J ends were trimmed by 7 bases and 2 bases, with 11 bases remaining between them. The CDR3 protein is CAIIPDGNTEAFF. CDR3 nucleotides: TGTGCCATCATTCCGGACGGTAACACTGAAGCTTTCTTT.

This chain joins TRBV9 and TRBJ1-6; 7 nucleotides align to TRBD1. The CDR3 contains 13 residues. V shed 0 bases and J 11 bases; nucleotides not matched to a gene: 2. The germline V gene has CDR1 SGDLS and CDR2 YYNGEE. Written as DNA, the CDR3 is TGTGCCAGCAGCGTAGCACAGGGGCCACCCCTCCACTTT. It yields the protein CASSVAQGPPLHF. The full variable domain, completed using reference TRBV9 and TRBJ1-6, is DSGVTQTPKHLITATGQRVTLRCSPRSGDLSVYWYQQSLDQGLQFLIQYYNGEERAKGNILERFSAQQFPDLHSELNLSSLELGDSALYFCASSVAQGPPLHFGNGTRLTVT.

This chain uses TRBV5-1 with TRBJ2-3; D gene ambiguous. Germline V lookup: CDR1 SGHRS, CDR2 YFSETQ. The CDR3 covers 16 residues. V was trimmed by 0 bases and J by 2 bases, leaving 13 bases between them. CDR3 residues: CASSLEGSVNTDTQYF. CDR3 DNA: TGCGCCAGCAGCTTGGAAGGCAGCGTGAACACAGATACGCAGTATTTT.

The chain joins TRBV7-8 to TRBJ2-5, with D possibly being TRBD1 (6 bases). The CDR3 is made up of 13 amino acids. Germline CDR1 is SGHVS and CDR2 is FQNEAQ. V lost 10 bases and J lost 5, with 17 bases in between. The CDR3 DNA follows: TGTGCCACTGGGAAGGGGGTAGGGGAGACCCAGTACTTC. Translating gives CATGKGVGETQYF. The entire variable domain, with the rest obtained from reference TRBV7-8 and TRBJ2-5, is as follows: GAGVSQSPRYKVAKRGQDVALRCDPISGHVSLFWYQQALGQGPEFLTYFQNEAQLDKSGLPSDRFFAERPEGSVSTLKIQRTQQEDSAVYLCATGKGVGETQYFGPGTRLLVL.

The V and J genes are TRBV14 and TRBJ1-1, with D perhaps TRBD1 (6 bases). CDR3 length: 12 residues. The ends were cut back, 5 bases at V and 5 bases at J, with 9 bases in the middle. Germline CDR1 is SGHDN and CDR2 is FVKESK. The CDR3, as DNA: TGTGCCAGCAGCGGAGGGGGAACTGAAGCTTTCTTT. It yields the protein CASSGGGTEAFF.

V is TRBV19 and J is TRBJ2-7; the match to TRBD1 covers 7 bases. The germline gives CDR1 LNHDA, CDR2 SQIVND (reference sequence). The CDR3 length is 14 residues. V was clipped by 5 bases and J by 7 bases; unmatched bases: 11. The CDR3 spells CASSPGQVQGEQYF. The CDR3 DNA reads TGTGCCAGTAGTCCTGGACAGGTCCAAGGAGAGCAGTACTTC.

J is TRBJ1-4 and V is TRBV7-2, with D hard to call. The CDR3 runs to 13 residues. Trimming cost V 2 bases and J 12 bases, with 13 bases left between them. The germline CDR1 and CDR2 sequences are SGHTA and FQGNSA. The CDR3 bases are TGTGCCAGCAGCTTACCCTCTTCCCGGGAACTGTTTTTT. The encoded protein is CASSLPSSRELFF.

V gene TRBV3-1 (or the pseudogene TRBV3-2) combines with J gene TRBJ2-3; D possibly uses TRBD1 or TRBD2 (6 bases each). This CDR3 has 15 residues. V was trimmed by 1 base and J by 4 bases, leaving 12 bases between them. CDR1 and CDR2 (germline): LGHDT, YNNKEL (reference sequence). DNA for the CDR3: TGTGCCAGCAGCCAAGCTAGGGGGGTCCCAGATACGCAGTATTTT. Translated: CASSQARGVPDTQYF.

This clone was observed a single time. For the CDR3, the DNA is TGTGCCAGCAGCTTAACTACAGGGGGCGCGGGCACTGAAGCTTTCTTT. This codes for CASSLTTGGAGTEAFF. The V gene is TRBV7-3, the J gene TRBJ1-1; TRBD1 matches at 9 bases. The CDR3 consists of 16 residues. The ends lost 0 bases at V and 4 bases at J; junction bases unmatched: 6. CDR1 and CDR2 (germline): SGHTA, FQGTGA.

V gene TRBV2 combines with J gene TRBJ1-5, with D tentatively TRBD1 (5 bases). The CDR3 has 11 amino acids. The ends were cut back, 3 bases at V and 12 bases at J, with 9 bases in the middle. Germline assignment: CDR1 SNHLY and CDR2 FYNNEI. The CDR3 nucleotides read TGTGCCAGCAGTGATGGGGCTCTCCAGCATTTT. This gives the protein CASSDGALQHF.

This clone has just a few counts. V is TRBV13 and J is TRBJ1-2; 7 positions match TRBD1. The CDR3 length is 16 residues. J gave up 4 bases and V 2 bases, and 10 bases lay outside the gene matches. Germline V gives CDR1 PRHDT, CDR2 FYEKMQ (reference sequence). The CDR3 loop is CASSLSSDRATYGYTF. The CDR3 region has the DNA TGTGCCAGCAGCTTATCCTCCGACAGGGCCACCTATGGCTACACCTTC.

The CDR3 reads CASSGSLRAAGANVLTF. In nucleotides, the CDR3 is TGTGCCAGCAGTGGAAGCCTCAGGGCAGCTGGGGCCAACGTCCTGACTTTC. The V gene is TRBV25-1, the J gene TRBJ2-6, with D perhaps matching TRBD1 (5 bases). Germline V gives CDR1 MGHDK, CDR2 SYGVNS. V was trimmed by 4 bases and J by 2 bases, leaving 15 bases between them. This CDR3 spans 17 amino acids. The full variable domain, its missing parts supplied by reference TRBV25-1 and TRBJ2-6, is EADIYQTPRYLVIGTGKKITLECSQTMGHDKMYWYQQDPGMELHLIHYSYGVNSTEKGDLSSESTVSRIRTEHFPLTLESARPSHTSQYLCASSGSLRAAGANVLTFGAGSRLTVL.

This chain connects TRBV3-1 (or the pseudogene TRBV3-2) to TRBJ1-1, with D uncertain. Trimming cost V 5 bases and J 2 bases, with 12 bases left between them. Germline V lookup: CDR1 LGHDT, CDR2 YNNKEL (reference sequence). This CDR3 comprises 14 residues. DNA for the CDR3: TGTGCCAGCAGCTTTAGGGCCCCTAACACTGAAGCTTTCTTT. Translation gives CASSFRAPNTEAFF.

This chain connects TRBV29-1 to TRBJ1-1; D ambiguous. Germline V lookup: CDR1 SQVTM, CDR2 ANQGSEA. V dropped 8 bases and J dropped 3 bases, with 16 bases sitting between them. This CDR3 has 13 amino acids. The CDR3 nucleotides read TGCAGCACCGGCGAGAGAAGGTACACTGAAGCTTTCTTT. Amino acid sequence: CSTGERRYTEAFF.

This sequence joins TRBV5-6 and TRBJ1-2; D gene ambiguous. CDR1 and CDR2 from the germline V gene are SGHDT and YYEEEE. CDR3 length equals 13 residues. V was pared by 3 bases and J by 2 bases, with 8 bases between. Written as DNA, the CDR3 is TGTGCCAGCAGCTCGGACGGGAACTATGGCTACACCTTC. Translated, it gives CASSSDGNYGYTF.

The CDR3 nucleotides read TGCAGTGCTAGTCAAGGGGGCCTCTCTGGAAACACCATATATTTT. Amino acid sequence: CSASQGGLSGNTIYF. This chain uses TRBV20-1 with TRBJ1-3; TRBD1 matches 7 bases. CDR3 size: 15 residues. J lost 0 bases, V lost 3 bases, and 5 bases had no gene match. Germline CDR1 reads DFQATT; CDR2 reads SNEGSKA (reference sequence).

This clone was detected only once. Here the CDR3 DNA reads TGTGCCAGCAGTTCGCAGGACAGGGGGCACGAGCAGTACTTC. The encoded protein is CASSSQDRGHEQYF. This chain joins TRBV6-5 and TRBJ2-7, with TRBD1 matching 11 bases. Germline V gives CDR1 MNHEY, CDR2 SVGAGI. The CDR3 runs 14 residues. Trimming at V came to 4 bases and at J to 5 bases, leaving 4 bases not matched to a gene.

The gene calls are TRBV7-9 and TRBJ2-5; TRBD2 might be the D (5 bases). From germline, CDR1 is SEHNR and CDR2 FQNEAQ (reference sequence). V was pared by 1 base and J by 5 bases, with 14 bases between. The CDR3 length is 15 residues. CDR3 sequence (DNA): TGTGCCAGCAGCTTAGGTACTAGTGGTGCGGAGACCCAGTACTTC. Residues: CASSLGTSGAETQYF.

J is TRBJ2-7 and V is TRBV27, with D hard to call. The CDR3 runs to 14 residues. Between the trimmed V and J ends, which lost 6 bases and 8 bases, there was a span of 20 bases. CDR1 is MNHEY and CDR2 is SMNVEV in the germline V gene (reference sequence). The CDR3 region has the DNA TGTGCCAGCAGCTTCCAATCCACCCCCTTGAAGCAGTACTTC. Translating it yields CASSFQSTPLKQYF.

The V call is TRBV7-2, the J call TRBJ2-3; perhaps TRBD2 as D (5 bases). Germline loops: CDR1 SGHTA, CDR2 FQGNSA. This CDR3 comprises 15 residues. V lost 3 bases, J lost 0 bases, and 10 bases lay in between. The CDR3 region is CASSLFGGSTDTQYF. CDR3 sequence (DNA): TGTGCCAGCAGCTTGTTCGGCGGGAGCACAGATACGCAGTATTTT.